One sample yielded the 26 T cell receptor beta chains listed below, sequenced in a study of cytomegalovirus exposure and HLA in healthy donors (dated by TCRdb to the late 2010s). Library method: the immunoSEQ multiplex PCR assay. For the multiplex PCR, a mixture combining 60 forward primers for TCR Vbeta segments and 13 reverse primers for TCR Jbeta segments was used. TCRdb carries this immuneACCESS record with in-frame sequences only. Its versions omit some clonotypes, under half of them owing to an unresolved V gene in the studies checked, with the rest unexplained. In this sample's table one finds roughly 84,000 clones. Clones ranked in the top ten supply 0.58% of the sample. The sample comprised PBMCs. Receptors originate from a man in his fifties in good health and CMV-seronegative.

The V gene is TRBV7-3, the J gene TRBJ1-1; D call uncertain. Germline V CDR1 and CDR2: SGHTA, FQGTGA. V lost 3 bases and J lost 0, with 5 bases in between. The length of the CDR3 is 13 residues. The CDR3: CASSFRMNTEAFF. The CDR3 DNA reads TGTGCCAGCAGCTTCAGGATGAACACTGAAGCTTTCTTT.

The CDR3 DNA is TGTGCCAGCAGTTTATCGCCCCTCCCGGGACAGGGATATACCTACGAGCAGTACTTC. Protein sequence: CASSLSPLPGQGYTYEQYF. The chain links TRBV27 to TRBJ2-7; TRBD1 aligns across 9 bases. The CDR3 sequence is 19 residues long. The V segment lost 0 bases and the J segment 2 bases; nucleotides outside the gene matches: 14. CDR1 and CDR2 from the germline V gene are MNHEY and SMNVEV (reference sequence).

V usage is TRBV4-1 and J usage is TRBJ1-2; tentatively, D is TRBD1 (5 bases). The CDR3 extends over 17 amino acids. CDR1 and CDR2 from the germline V gene are MGHRA and YSYEKL. Trimming removed 1 base at V and 8 bases at J, with 23 bases between. The CDR3 DNA reads as TGCGCCAGCAGCCAAGGGGGCACGACAGCCGCTTCTGGGGGCTACACCTTC. This codes for CASSQGGTTAASGGYTF.

Remarks on this clone: An end of the junction does not agree with germline; a read error may underlie this. This chain joins TRBV28 and TRBJ1-1; no definite D call. This CDR3 has 11 amino acids. The germline CDR1 and CDR2 sequences are MDHEN and SYDVKM. CDR3 residues: CASSAPPYSEF. Here the CDR3 DNA reads TGTGCCAGCAGTGCCCCTCCCTACAGTGAATTT.

V gene TRBV4-3 combines with J gene TRBJ2-1; D may be TRBD2 (5 bases). In germline, CDR1 is LGHNA, CDR2 YSLEER. V was cut by 0 bases and J by 7 bases, with 10 bases left in between. This CDR3 has 14 amino acids. CDR3 nucleotide sequence: TGCGCCAGCAGCCAAGATCGGGGTGGGAATGAGCAGTTCTTC. Translating gives CASSQDRGGNEQFF.

The gene calls are TRBV5-6 and TRBJ2-1, with 8 bases matching TRBD1. This CDR3 has 17 amino acids. The V segment lost 2 bases and the J segment 2 bases; nucleotides outside the gene matches: 9. The germline V gene encodes CDR1 SGHDT and CDR2 YYEEEE. CDR3 protein: CASSFGTGAGPYNEQFF. CDR3 nucleotide sequence: TGTGCCAGCAGCTTCGGGACAGGTGCCGGCCCCTACAATGAGCAGTTCTTC.

In regard to this clone: One junction end does not reproduce the germline sequence, and a read error may be involved. This chain links TRBV9 with TRBJ2-7, with 7 bases aligning to TRBD1. This CDR3 comprises 12 residues. In germline, CDR1 is SGDLS, CDR2 YYNGEE. Written as DNA, the CDR3 is TGTGCCAGCAGCAGGGACAGCTACGGGCAGTACTTC. Its translation is CASSRDSYGQYF. Complete variable domain (other parts from reference TRBV9 and TRBJ2-7): DSGVTQTPKHLITATGQRVTLRCSPRSGDLSVYWYQQSLDQGLQFLIQYYNGEERAKGNILERFSAQQFPDLHSELNLSSLELGDSALYFCASSRDSYGQYFGPGTRLTVT.

Regarding this clone: The sample has other DNA sequences that encode this CDR3 too. The chain uses TRBV5-1 and TRBJ2-1; 7 nucleotides match TRBD1. CDR3 length: 17 residues. Unmatched junction bases numbered 10, after V lost 4 bases and J lost 0 bases. Germline assignment: CDR1 SGHRS and CDR2 YFSETQ. The CDR3 sequence: CASSRRQGHSSYNEQFF. The CDR3 DNA is TGCGCCAGCAGCAGGAGACAGGGCCACAGCTCCTACAATGAGCAGTTCTTC.

Comment on this clone: At one end the junction does not follow the germline gene, possibly because of a read error. The genes are TRBV7-7 and TRBJ2-5; 8 bases agree with TRBD1. This CDR3 contains 14 residues. Germline lookup yields CDR1 SSHAT and CDR2 FNYEAQ (reference sequence). The CDR3 sequence is CASSPAGGEETQYF. DNA for the CDR3: TGTGCTAGCAGCCCCGCAGGGGGCGAAGAGACCCAGTACTTC.

The CDR3: CASAEMTSQQGEAFF. CDR3 nucleotides: TGCGCCAGTGCTGAGATGACGAGCCAACAGGGGGAAGCTTTCTTT. The genes are TRBV5-1 and TRBJ1-1, with 7 bases fitting TRBD1. CDR1 is SGHRS and CDR2 is YFSETQ in the germline V gene. This CDR3 is built from 15 residues. Trimming cost V 8 bases and J 8 bases; bases outside gene matches: 18. Variable domain in full (rest from reference TRBV5-1 and TRBJ1-1): KAGVTQTPRYLIKTRGQQVTLSCSPISGHRSVSWYQQTPGQGLQFLFEYFSETQRNKGNFPGRFSGRQFSNSRSEMNVSTLELGDSALYLCASAEMTSQQGEAFFGQGTRLTVV.

The CDR3 protein is CASSYSNSANEKLFF. CDR3 DNA sequence: TGTGCCAGCAGTTACTCGAACAGTGCTAATGAAAAACTGTTTTTT. The chain is built from TRBV6-5 and TRBJ1-4; D is unclear. With 0 bases removed from V and 3 bases from J, the gap between germline ends came to 8 bases. The CDR3 covers 15 residues. The germline V gene has CDR1 MNHEY and CDR2 SVGAGI.

The chain recombines TRBV9 with TRBJ1-2; TRBD1 is a possible D gene (6 bases). The V end was cut by 1 base, the J end by 6 bases, with 10 bases between. The germline CDR1 and CDR2 sequences are SGDLS and YYNGEE. CDR3 length: 13 amino acids. CDR3 bases: TGTGCCAGCAGCGTAACGAACAGGGATGGCTACACCTTC. Translation: CASSVTNRDGYTF. Full variable domain (remainder filled in from reference TRBV9 and TRBJ1-2): DSGVTQTPKHLITATGQRVTLRCSPRSGDLSVYWYQQSLDQGLQFLIQYYNGEERAKGNILERFSAQQFPDLHSELNLSSLELGDSALYFCASSVTNRDGYTFGSGTRLTVV.

In DNA, the CDR3 is TGTGCCAGCTCTGGGACAGATGATTCACCCCTCCACTTT. Protein sequence: CASSGTDDSPLHF. This chain joins TRBV7-2 and TRBJ1-6, with TRBD1 matching over 7 bases. J was trimmed by 8 bases and V by 8 bases; bases with no gene match: 6. Germline V gene lookup returns CDR1 SGHTA and CDR2 FQGNSA. CDR3 length: 13 residues.

The rearrangement joins TRBV10-1 to TRBJ1-4; D is unresolved. V gave up 2 bases and J gave up 8 bases, with 21 bases separating them. The CDR3 is made up of 17 amino acids. The germline CDR1 and CDR2 sequences are WNHNN and SYGVQD (reference sequence). The CDR3: CASSEQPRPGNTEKLFF. The CDR3 nucleotides read TGCGCCAGCAGTGAGCAACCCCGACCGGGGAATACCGAAAAACTGTTTTTT.

The chain uses TRBV9 and TRBJ2-2, with 7 bases that match TRBD1. The trim removed 3 bases at V and 5 bases at J, leaving 7 bases unmatched. CDR1 SGDLS and CDR2 YYNGEE come from the germline V gene. CDR3 length: 15 amino acids. CDR3 coding DNA: TGTGCCAGCAGCGGGTACAGGGGCGGGACCGGGGAGCTGTTTTTT. Its translation is CASSGYRGGTGELFF.

V and J are TRBV28 and TRBJ2-5, with a possible D match to TRBD1 (6 bases). CDR3 size: 14 residues. Germline lookup yields CDR1 MDHEN and CDR2 SYDVKM. V shed 6 bases and J shed 5 bases, with 16 bases lying between them. The CDR3 loop reads CASSLSRGGETQYF. DNA of the CDR3: TGTGCCAGCAGCCTCTCCAGGGGCGGTGAGACCCAGTACTTC.

The chain employs TRBV7-9 and TRBJ1-3; 8 bases line up with TRBD1. Germline CDR1 and CDR2: SEHNR and FQNEAQ (reference sequence). The CDR3 spans 14 residues. J lost 2 bases, V lost 6 bases, and 3 bases had no gene match. Here the CDR3 DNA reads TGTGCCAGCAGACAGGACAGGGCTGGAAACACCATATATTTT. Protein product: CASRQDRAGNTIYF.

This chain uses TRBV28 with TRBJ2-7, with D perhaps matching TRBD1 (6 bases). Germline CDR1 reads MDHEN; CDR2 reads SYDVKM. This CDR3 contains 12 residues. Trimming stripped 8 bases from V and 0 bases from J, with 8 bases between. CDR3 sequence: CASGDTSYEQYF. In DNA form, the CDR3 reads TGTGCCAGCGGGGACACCTCCTACGAGCAGTACTTC.

The chain recombines TRBV25-1 with TRBJ1-2; 12 bases are shared with TRBD1. CDR3 length equals 15 residues. The ends lost 1 base at V and 8 bases at J; junction bases unmatched: 5. Germline lookup yields CDR1 MGHDK and CDR2 SYGVNS. The CDR3 protein is CASSESLGTGGGYTF. DNA of the CDR3: TGTGCCAGCAGTGAATCTTTGGGGACAGGGGGCGGCTACACCTTC.

CDR3 nucleotide sequence: TGTGCCTGGAGTCCGGGAACCTACGAGCAGTACTTC. Amino acids: CAWSPGTYEQYF. The chain uses TRBV30 and TRBJ2-5; possibly TRBD2 for D (5 bases). Near its end, the DNA agrees better with TRBJ2-7, so the J call may be wrong. This CDR3 contains 12 residues. Germline values: CDR1 GTSNPN, CDR2 SVGIG (reference sequence).

V gene TRBV13 combines with J gene TRBJ2-1; D perhaps matches TRBD1 (6 bases). The CDR3 is made up of 13 amino acids. Germline values: CDR1 PRHDT, CDR2 FYEKMQ (reference sequence). The ends were cut back, 8 bases at V and 7 bases at J, with 15 bases in the middle. This chain's CDR3 is CASGPGTLNEQFF. For the CDR3, the DNA is TGTGCCAGCGGCCCAGGGACACTAAATGAGCAGTTCTTC.

The chain uses TRBV7-8 and TRBJ1-2; 10 bases line up with TRBD1. The CDR3 totals 17 residues. Trimming cost V 2 bases and J 7 bases; bases outside gene matches: 13. The V gene's germline CDR1 is SGHVS and CDR2 FQNEAQ. The CDR3 reads CASSLMVTGQGPGGYTF. In nucleotides, the CDR3 is TGTGCCAGCAGCTTAATGGTCACGGGACAGGGGCCAGGTGGCTACACCTTC.

The chain links TRBV7-9 to TRBJ2-2; TRBD1 matches 10 bases. CDR3 length: 16 residues. Germline V gene sequence: CDR1 SEHNR, CDR2 FQNEAQ (reference sequence). Unmatched junction bases numbered 3, after V lost 4 bases and J lost 1 base. CDR3 amino acids: CASSSRTGGNTGELFF. Written as DNA, the CDR3 is TGTGCCAGCAGCTCACGGACAGGGGGGAACACCGGGGAGCTGTTTTTT.

This chain uses TRBV19 with TRBJ1-3; possible D gene TRBD1, 5 bases. The CDR3 extends over 19 amino acids. The V gene's germline CDR1 is LNHDA and CDR2 SQIVND (reference sequence). V was cut by 3 bases and J by 1 base, with 22 bases left in between. The CDR3 is CASSMGQGGVIFSGNTIYF. The CDR3 DNA reads as TGTGCCAGTAGTATGGGGCAGGGAGGTGTCATCTTTTCTGGAAACACCATATATTTT.

The rearrangement links TRBV18 to TRBJ1-4; weak D call: TRBD1 (5 bases). Trimming pared 3 bases from V and 6 bases from J, leaving 17 bases between. Germline lookup yields CDR1 KGHSH and CDR2 LQKENI. The CDR3 extends over 16 amino acids. The CDR3 region is CASSPITGSAHEKLFF. In DNA, the CDR3 is TGTGCCAGCTCACCCATTACAGGTTCGGCGCATGAAAAACTGTTTTTT. The full variable domain, its missing parts supplied by reference TRBV18 and TRBJ1-4, is NAGVMQNPRHLVRRRGQEARLRCSPMKGHSHVYWYRQLPEEGLKFMVYLQKENIIDESGMPKERFSAEFPKEGPSILRIQQVVRGDSAAYFCASSPITGSAHEKLFFGSGTQLSVL.

V is TRBV4-3 and J is TRBJ1-1; D unclear. V lost 0 bases and J lost 1, with 12 bases in between. The germline V gene has CDR1 LGHNA and CDR2 YSLEER. CDR3 size: 16 residues. Here the CDR3 DNA reads TGCGCCAGCAGCCAAGATGGTAGGTCGGGGAACACTGAAGCTTTCTTT. Protein product: CASSQDGRSGNTEAFF.